The TCR beta chain under discussion was sequenced for a study of T-cell reconstitution after alpha-beta-depleted transplantation in children. The sample holds many counts of this clonotype. V was trimmed by 5 bases and J by 0 bases, leaving 2 bases between them. This CDR3 spans 12 amino acids. From germline, CDR1 is SEHNR and CDR2 FQNEAQ (reference sequence). Unique molecular identifiers were used in preparing the TCRbeta library. TCRdb ran MiXCR on the PCR reads and lists one entry per CDR3 protein. The sample records more than 550,000 distinct CDR3 sequences, roughly 10% being singletons. J is TRBJ1-3 and V is TRBV7-9; D unclear. This receptor was taken from a human donor who donated a stem cell graft to a child with acute myeloid leukemia. The sequencing used PBMCs from the stem cell graft donor, collected from the stem cell graft. CDR3 region: CASSPSGNTIYF. The CDR3 nucleotides are TGTGCCAGCAGCCCCTCTGGAAACACCATATATTTT.